This TCR beta chain was profiled in a study of T cells in Graves' hyperthyroidism and ophthalmopathy (dated 2019 in TCRdb). A note on the overall study: To identify distinguishing TCR V-J signatures, a discovery cohort of roughly 100 patients was used, comprising 43 with Graves' ophthalmopathy and 55 to 65 with stable Graves' hyperthyroidism. The 90 to 100 discovery patients were randomly divided into training and test sets at a 7:3 ratio. After blood sampling, hyperthyroidism patients were treated with methimazole at a starting dose of 30 mg daily, and ophthalmopathy patients were treated with high-dose intravenous methylprednisolone. The paper describes TCR Vbeta CDR3 sequencing of 135 peripheral blood samples, made up of approximately 40 ophthalmopathy patients, some 76 hyperthyroidism patients and 17 progressor patients. The study also compared thyroid tissue and blood T-cell repertoires from about six Graves' hyperthyroidism patients. Prospective prediction of ophthalmopathy was tested in an independent validation cohort of 18 to 20 hyperthyroidism patients and 15 to 17 patients who later progressed to ophthalmopathy.

Here is what the overall study found, with its caveats: No statistical method was used to fix the sample size in advance, and group allocation was not hidden from the investigators. Most expanded thyroid clonotypes (frequency above 0.001) were also detected in blood, a finding suggesting that blood repertoires may reflect thyroid immune responses. A model built on a 13 V-J signature distinguished ophthalmopathy from stable hyperthyroidism, reaching roughly 88% sensitivity and 81.08% specificity in cross-validation and 80%/75% in testing. During validation, the model predicted progression to ophthalmopathy a median of about 6.5 months ahead of onset, with 60% to 71% sensitivity and almost 75% specificity.

Exclusion was applied to patients with uncontrolled infections, other autoimmune diseases, pregnancy or lactation. Diagnoses were based on clinical symptoms, serum thyroxine and TRAb, thyroid ultrasound and orbital computed tomography. Total RNA was extracted using Trizol reagent, and RNA quality was assessed on an Agilent 2100 Bioanalyzer. On this clonotype itself: Which antigen it targets is not known. No base-level quality is on record; no much larger clone is a single base apart.

Amplification of TCR beta CDR3 regions was carried out from RNA transcripts. For the first round of RT-PCR on the TCR CDR3, the HTBI primer set was used together with the Qiagen OneStep RT-PCR kit. Libraries were constructed in a second round of multiplex PCR, after which size selection and purification were carried out. The libraries were sequenced on an Illumina HiSeq2000 using paired-end 100 bp reads. The original pipeline was this. SOAPnuke was used to process the raw data, throwing out any read that contained adapters or uncalled bases, had a mean Phred below 15, or lacked an exact constant-primer or identifier match. High-quality paired reads were merged with COPE v1.2.5, and unique nucleotide sequences were defined as clonotypes. MiTCR v1.1 was used to align clonotypes to the IMGT TRBV, TRBD and TRBJ reference segments. The analysis was restricted to V-J combinations with a frequency above 0.0001, which together covered 99.2% of the repertoires. A TCS score was defined as the ratio of F50 (clonal expansion) to E x V (chaos), with BLOSUM62-based TCRdist applied between CDR3 peptides within each V-J. Welch's t-statistics and random forest reduced fewer than 550 V-J features to 13, which were used in a naive Bayes classifier (R e1071). Thyroid-blood repertoire similarity was quantified with the Morisita-Horn index. In-frame beta chains were kept once TCRdb had trimmed the public reads at Q25 with fastp and called clones with MiXCR. When rows share a CDR3 protein, they turn into one entry using the most common DNA and genes. TCRdb's processing, not the authors' own work, is the source of the V and J calls. For this sample there are 550,000 to 600,000 distinct CDR3 sequences; about 45% appear just once. Of the sample, 15% to 20% falls within the top ten clones.

Sequencing was performed on peripheral blood or thyroid tissue (not recorded which). This sequence was found in an adult woman with Graves' disease, either hyperthyroidism or ophthalmopathy (not recorded which).

The CDR3 reads CASSALQVNTEAFF. The nucleotide sequence is given as TGTGCCAGTAGTGCACTACAGGTGAACACTGAAGCTTTCTTT. The chain is assembled from TRBV19 and TRBJ1-1; the D gene is perhaps TRBD1, on 5 matching bases. Trimming at the junction amounts to 5 bases on V and 0 bases on J, and the germline ends lie 10 bases apart. Counted from cysteine to phenylalanine, this CDR3 has 14 amino acids. The DNA shown is the 42-base CDR3, in frame from base 1. In the germline V gene (reference sequence), CDR1 corresponds to LNHDA and CDR2 to SQIVND.